This is a list of T cell receptor beta chains from one sample in a study of long-term antiretroviral therapy in people with HIV. Sequencing used immunoSEQ multiplex PCR; TCRdb keeps in-frame clones, though not all of them. Found here are about 33,000 clones, approximately 80% of them singletons; the top ten hold about 7.6%. Sample: unsorted PBMCs, taken 2 years after starting antiretroviral therapy. The receptor source for this set is a woman in her forties or fifties with HIV. Each CDR3 is given with its conserved first and last residue. Each record gives: clone size, D gene, V gene, J gene, CDR3 length, CDR3 DNA, CDR3 protein. The D gene is left open where the match is weak. A clone size is listed for some rows: how often the clone was seen (once, few, many), or a class if it is expanded.

clone_size: -; d_call: TRBD2; v_call: TRBV14; j_call: TRBJ2-3; cdr3_length: 16; cdr3_nt: TGTGCCAGCAGCCAAAGACTAGCGGGGGGGAGCGATACGCAGTATTTT; cdr3_aa: CASSQRLAGGSDTQYF
clone_size: -; d_call: -; v_call: TRBV11-2; j_call: TRBJ2-3; cdr3_length: 13; cdr3_nt: TGTGCCAGCAGCTTAGATCGAACAGATACGCAGTATTTT; cdr3_aa: CASSLDRTDTQYF
clone_size: -; d_call: TRBD2; v_call: TRBV27; j_call: TRBJ2-3; cdr3_length: 15; cdr3_nt: TGTGCCAGCAGTTTATTTGCGGGAGACACAGATACGCAGTATTTT; cdr3_aa: CASSLFAGDTDTQYF
clone_size: -; d_call: -; v_call: TRBV27; j_call: TRBJ2-5; cdr3_length: 14; cdr3_nt: TGTGCCAGCAGTTTGTTTGGTGAAGCAGAGACCCAGTACTTC; cdr3_aa: CASSLFGEAETQYF
clone_size: -; d_call: -; v_call: TRBV6-6; j_call: TRBJ2-1; cdr3_length: 13; cdr3_nt: TGTGCCAGCAGTTACCGAGGGTCCTATGAGCAGTTCTTC; cdr3_aa: CASSYRGSYEQFF
clone_size: -; d_call: TRBD1; v_call: TRBV28; j_call: TRBJ2-7; cdr3_length: 16; cdr3_nt: TGTGCCAGCCTGTCAGCCGGGACAGGGTACTCCTACGAGCAGTACTTC; cdr3_aa: CASLSAGTGYSYEQYF
clone_size: -; d_call: TRBD2; v_call: TRBV9; j_call: TRBJ2-3; cdr3_length: 16; cdr3_nt: TGTGCCAGCAGCGGTCCCCTAGCGGGGGGCACAGATACGCAGTATTTT; cdr3_aa: CASSGPLAGGTDTQYF
clone_size: -; d_call: -; v_call: TRBV14; j_call: TRBJ2-2; cdr3_length: 18; cdr3_nt: TGTGCCAGCAGCTCACCTAAACCGGGACTTAGAAACACCGGGGAGCTGTTTTTT; cdr3_aa: CASSSPKPGLRNTGELFF
clone_size: -; d_call: -; v_call: TRBV9; j_call: TRBJ1-2; cdr3_length: 15; cdr3_nt: TGTGCCAGCAGCGGCCCCGGTGGACCTTTCAATGGCTACACCTTC; cdr3_aa: CASSGPGGPFNGYTF
clone_size: -; d_call: -; v_call: TRBV7-9; j_call: TRBJ1-1; cdr3_length: 16; cdr3_nt: TGTGCCAGCAGCTTAGATGGGGCAGGCTCGAGAACTGAAGCTTTCTTT; cdr3_aa: CASSLDGAGSRTEAFF
clone_size: -; d_call: -; v_call: TRBV6-6; j_call: TRBJ1-5; cdr3_length: 14; cdr3_nt: TGTGCCACTGGGGACATACAGAGCAATCAGCCCCAGCATTTT; cdr3_aa: CATGDIQSNQPQHF
clone_size: -; d_call: -; v_call: TRBV11-3; j_call: TRBJ1-5; cdr3_length: 18; cdr3_nt: TGTGCCAGCAGCTTAGTACCGGGGCAAAGCAATAGTAATCAGCCCCAGCATTTT; cdr3_aa: CASSLVPGQSNSNQPQHF
clone_size: -; d_call: -; v_call: TRBV15; j_call: TRBJ1-2; cdr3_length: 17; cdr3_nt: TGTGCCACCAGCAGAGATCAGAGTCAGGGGCGGCTCTATGGCTACACCTTC; cdr3_aa: CATSRDQSQGRLYGYTF
clone_size: -; d_call: TRBD1; v_call: TRBV9; j_call: TRBJ2-7; cdr3_length: 17; cdr3_nt: TGTGCCAGCAGCGTAGGGGATTATGGACAGGGGTTCAACGAGCAGTACTTC; cdr3_aa: CASSVGDYGQGFNEQYF
clone_size: once; d_call: TRBD2; v_call: TRBV4-1; j_call: TRBJ2-2; cdr3_length: 17; cdr3_nt: TGCGCCAGCAGAGAGGGGCGGGGGGCTTCGAACACCGGGGAGCTGTTTTTT; cdr3_aa: CASREGRGASNTGELFF
clone_size: -; d_call: -; v_call: TRBV7-2; j_call: TRBJ2-2; cdr3_length: 12; cdr3_nt: TGTGCCAGCAGCGTCAACACCGGGGAGCTGTTTTTT; cdr3_aa: CASSVNTGELFF
clone_size: -; d_call: TRBD2; v_call: TRBV7-7; j_call: TRBJ2-5; cdr3_length: 14; cdr3_nt: TGTGCCAGCAGCTACGGGAGGGAGGGGGAGACCCAGTACTTC; cdr3_aa: CASSYGREGETQYF
clone_size: -; d_call: TRBD2; v_call: TRBV7-3; j_call: TRBJ2-3; cdr3_length: 14; cdr3_nt: TGTGCCAGCAGCTTAGCGGGGGGGCATGATACGCAGTATTTT; cdr3_aa: CASSLAGGHDTQYF
clone_size: once; d_call: TRBD2; v_call: TRBV7-3; j_call: TRBJ2-1; cdr3_length: 15; cdr3_nt: TGTGCCAGCAGCTTAGCGACTAGCGGATACAATGAGCAGTTCTTC; cdr3_aa: CASSLATSGYNEQFF
clone_size: -; d_call: -; v_call: TRBV30; j_call: TRBJ2-5; cdr3_length: 13; cdr3_nt: TGTGCCTACCAGGCAGGGATGGGAGAGACCCAGTACTTC; cdr3_aa: CAYQAGMGETQYF
clone_size: -; d_call: TRBD1; v_call: TRBV19; j_call: TRBJ2-7; cdr3_length: 14; cdr3_nt: TGTGCCAGTAGTATGACAGGGGACAGCCACGAGCAGTACTTC; cdr3_aa: CASSMTGDSHEQYF
clone_size: -; d_call: -; v_call: TRBV18; j_call: TRBJ2-5; cdr3_length: 16; cdr3_nt: TGTGCCAGCTCACCTACCGTCGGGCAGTTCCAAGAGACCCAGTACTTC; cdr3_aa: CASSPTVGQFQETQYF
clone_size: -; d_call: -; v_call: TRBV13; j_call: TRBJ2-4; cdr3_length: 14; cdr3_nt: TGTGCCAGCAGCCCCGCGGGGGCCAAAAACATTCAGTACTTC; cdr3_aa: CASSPAGAKNIQYF
clone_size: -; d_call: -; v_call: TRBV2; j_call: TRBJ2-4; cdr3_length: 15; cdr3_nt: TGTGCCAGCAGTGATCCGGGACTAGCCAAAAACATTCAGTACTTC; cdr3_aa: CASSDPGLAKNIQYF
clone_size: -; d_call: -; v_call: TRBV4-1; j_call: TRBJ1-2; cdr3_length: 15; cdr3_nt: TGCGCCAGCAGCCTCCCCCACAGGGATAACTATGGCTACACCTTC; cdr3_aa: CASSLPHRDNYGYTF
clone_size: -; d_call: TRBD2; v_call: TRBV30; j_call: TRBJ2-3; cdr3_length: 16; cdr3_nt: TGTGCCTGGAGGACTGTGCCGGGGGGGCCCACAGATACGCAGTATTTT; cdr3_aa: CAWRTVPGGPTDTQYF
clone_size: -; d_call: -; v_call: TRBV19; j_call: TRBJ2-1; cdr3_length: 14; cdr3_nt: TGTGCCAGTAGTACCAGGACACCGAGGGATGAGCAGTTCTTC; cdr3_aa: CASSTRTPRDEQFF
clone_size: -; d_call: -; v_call: TRBV5-1; j_call: TRBJ2-2; cdr3_length: 16; cdr3_nt: TGCGCCAGCAGCTTTCCGACAGGGGAGGGCACCGGGGAGCTGTTTTTT; cdr3_aa: CASSFPTGEGTGELFF
clone_size: -; d_call: -; v_call: TRBV19; j_call: TRBJ1-1; cdr3_length: 15; cdr3_nt: TGTGCCAGTAGTATTCGGCGGGCTGAGAACACTGAAGCTTTCTTT; cdr3_aa: CASSIRRAENTEAFF
clone_size: -; d_call: -; v_call: TRBV10-3; j_call: TRBJ1-1; cdr3_length: 13; cdr3_nt: TGTGCCATCCGAGACCTTAAGAACACTGAAGCTTTCTTT; cdr3_aa: CAIRDLKNTEAFF
clone_size: -; d_call: TRBD2; v_call: TRBV10-3; j_call: TRBJ2-3; cdr3_length: 16; cdr3_nt: TGTGCCATCAGCCCGACTAGCGGGGGGGCAACAGATACGCAGTATTTT; cdr3_aa: CAISPTSGGATDTQYF
clone_size: -; d_call: -; v_call: TRBV7-3; j_call: TRBJ2-1; cdr3_length: 16; cdr3_nt: TGTGCCAGCAGCTTTACAGGGAAAAGCTCCTACAATGAGCAGTTCTTC; cdr3_aa: CASSFTGKSSYNEQFF
clone_size: -; d_call: -; v_call: TRBV28; j_call: TRBJ2-4; cdr3_length: 17; cdr3_nt: TGTGCCAGCAGTTCTCTCATGAGGGAGGGGGCAGGGAACATTCAGTACTTC; cdr3_aa: CASSSLMREGAGNIQYF
clone_size: -; d_call: -; v_call: TRBV5-1; j_call: TRBJ2-2; cdr3_length: 13; cdr3_nt: TGCGCCAGCAGCCTGCGTACAGGCGGGGAGCTGTTTTTT; cdr3_aa: CASSLRTGGELFF
clone_size: -; d_call: -; v_call: TRBV6-5; j_call: TRBJ1-1; cdr3_length: 16; cdr3_nt: TGTGCCAGCAGTTATGGGGGATGGGGTCTTGACACTGAAGCTTTCTTT; cdr3_aa: CASSYGGWGLDTEAFF